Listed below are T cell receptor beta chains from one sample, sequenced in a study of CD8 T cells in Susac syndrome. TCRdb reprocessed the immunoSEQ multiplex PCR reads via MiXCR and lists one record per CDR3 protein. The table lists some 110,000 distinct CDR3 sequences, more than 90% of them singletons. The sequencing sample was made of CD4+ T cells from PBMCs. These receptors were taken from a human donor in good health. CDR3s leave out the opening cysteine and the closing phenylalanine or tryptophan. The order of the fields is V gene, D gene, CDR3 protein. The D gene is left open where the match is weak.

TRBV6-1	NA	ASSEARQWNTEAF
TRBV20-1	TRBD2	SARDSSGSRTDTQY
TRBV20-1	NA	SASGGIFGNTIY
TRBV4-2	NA	ASSMDRIGNIQY
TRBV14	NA	ASSHPGGSHRSSTTSGTYNEQF
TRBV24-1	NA	ATSDAHRADGYT
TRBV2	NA	ASSVAGNVNEQF
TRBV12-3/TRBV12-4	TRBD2	ASSLLLAGGPVISYEQY
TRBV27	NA	ASSFEAVGANVLT
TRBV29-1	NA	SVRRQGPDTEAF
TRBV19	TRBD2	ASSRGLADGGEQY
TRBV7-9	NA	ASSLRSWDYGYT
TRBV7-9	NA	ASSVGTDRTEEKLF
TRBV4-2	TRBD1	ASSGQGNQPQH
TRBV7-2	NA	ASSLATGWNYEQY
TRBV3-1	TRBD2	ASSQRGSGSLLEETQY
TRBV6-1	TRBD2	ASTRLAGSGNTGELF
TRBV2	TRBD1	ASSERGGKQY
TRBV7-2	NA	ASSFGRQETQY
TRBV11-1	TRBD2	ASSSYPGLTQTPSSYNEQF
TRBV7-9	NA	ALSGETQY
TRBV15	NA	ATSRVVGRETQY
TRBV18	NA	ASSPEDRHYGYT
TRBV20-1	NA	SASLQRRGGDEQF
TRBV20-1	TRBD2	SAERGLSYNEQF
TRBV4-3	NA	ASSQDSWTPSYGYT
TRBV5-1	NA	ASSLSQETQY
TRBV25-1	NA	ASSVRRGTGELF
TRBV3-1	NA	ASSDPGLFNEKLF
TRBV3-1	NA	ASSPSPNFSGNTIY
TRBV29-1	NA	SVFEVAGLF
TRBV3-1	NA	ASSQVSAMLANSYNEQF
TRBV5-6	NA	ASSFQTYEQY
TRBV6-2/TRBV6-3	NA	ASSYPIKNEQY
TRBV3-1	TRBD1	ASSLGRDRAYGYT
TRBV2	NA	ASSDPTGLGGYT
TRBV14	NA	ASSQGWGLTEAF
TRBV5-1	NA	ASSLASGITYEQY
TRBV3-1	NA	ASSSGGAWQY
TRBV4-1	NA	ASGSGQLLQGMNTEAF
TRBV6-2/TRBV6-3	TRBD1	ASSYVNRGYEQY
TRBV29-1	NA	SVGERTAATDTQY